This entry is about one T cell receptor beta chain. This sample is part of a study of blood T cell repertoires in COVID-19. Germline loops: CDR1 SGHRS, CDR2 YFSETQ. V dropped 0 bases and J dropped 4; count of bases not matched to a gene: 13. The CDR3 has 18 amino acids. Grouping used clinical history reported by participants in a survey and questionnaire. Produced via immunoSEQ multiplex PCR; TCRdb's table is partial and in-frame only. The sample carries roughly 200,000 clones, approximately 79% recorded once. This chain uses TRBV5-1 with TRBJ2-3; 8 nucleotides line up with TRBD2. The sample taken for sequencing was PBMCs or T cells enriched from blood (not recorded which). The TCR originated in a woman in her sixties with acute COVID-19. For the CDR3, the DNA is TGCGCCAGCAGCTTGGCCCTTGCGGGGGGACCTCTCTCAGATACGCAGTATTTT. It yields the protein CASSLALAGGPLSDTQYF.